Here is one T cell receptor beta chain with its context. This clonotype was counted only a few times. Its binding antigen is unknown. No clone much larger than this one lies a single base away; base qualities are absent. These data belong to a study of spatial heterogeneity in lung cancer (dated by TCRdb to the late 2010s). The study in broad terms: Beta-chain transcripts were consistently detected in greater numbers than alpha-chain transcripts, which likely reflects a higher abundance of beta-chain transcripts. TCR transcript counts in tumor regions correlated strongly with a T cell transcriptional module score from matched bulk RNA-seq. In the raw uncorrected reads, each unique combination of TCR and UMI appeared more than ten times on average. TCR alpha and beta repertoires were quantitatively compared across multiple tumor regions, matched nontumor lung and blood in non-small cell lung cancer. Nonsynonymous mutation counts, determined by whole-exome sequencing of tumor tissue, were related to TCR repertoire features. Both alpha and beta chains were TCR-sequenced in 200 to 250 tumor regions, under 70 matched nontumor lung samples and over 55 PBMC samples obtained at surgery.

In light of the paper, this sample's time point label describes: sample taken at primary tumor resection. The donors were 60 to 80 patients from the lung TRACERx cohort who had early-stage, untreated non-small cell lung cancer. Whole RNA extracted from tumor and nontumor lung tissue, or from cryopreserved PBMC samples, was used for TCR sequencing without cell sorting. Only patients for whom sufficient RNA was available from at least two tumor regions were selected for TCR sequencing. A lung pathologist reviewed the tumor and adjacent nontumor lung specimens before the specimens were selected. Libraries were made using 5' RACE. TCRdb lists the instrument as NextSeq 500. In the TCR library protocol, a unique molecular identifier was attached to each TCR cDNA molecule so that PCR and sequencing errors could be corrected. Regarding the original processing steps: TCR identification, UMI-based error correction and CDR3 extraction were performed with Decombinator tools. TCRs above a frequency of 2 per 1,000, corresponding to the top 1% of the tumor frequency distribution, were defined as expanded. Expanded tumor TCRs statistically deemed absent (corrected P<0.05) from at least one tumor region were classed as regional, and all other expanded tumor TCRs were classed as ubiquitous. Renyi diversity was computed with the R vegan package after each repertoire had been subsampled 100 times to 5,000 TCRs. CDR3 similarity networks were built from amino acid triplet string-kernel similarity, with CDR3s being connected when pairwise similarity was above 0.82. The public reads were reanalyzed by TCRdb: fastp trimming at Q25, MiXCR alignment, in-frame beta chains only. Each CDR3 protein gets just one entry, which takes the most common genes and DNA from the rows behind it. These V and J calls rely on TCRdb rather than the paper's analysis. In all, the sample holds 12,000 or so distinct CDR3 sequences, and approximately 14% of those were seen once. Around 15% of the sample is taken by the ten largest.

Study-wide conclusions, independent of this receptor: Counts of ubiquitous and regional expanded TCRs were found to correlate with counts of ubiquitous and regional nonsynonymous mutations, respectively. TCR-seq coverage of tumor T cells was estimated at only approximately 7% for alpha chains and 13% for beta chains. Confirming at a functional level the hypothesis that regional TCRs recognize regional mutations was considered to require additional single-cell paired TCR alpha and beta sequencing. The tumor nonsynonymous mutation count correlated with the number of expanded alpha and beta TCRs within the tumor.

Sequencing was performed on lung tumor tissue, taken at surgery. The receptor was derived from a male donor with early-stage non-small cell lung cancer.

DNA sequence: TGCGCCAGCAGCCAAGATTTAAACACCGGGGAGCTGTTTTTT. Its translation reads: CASSQDLNTGELFF. The chain uses TRBV4-3 and TRBJ2-2; the D gene cannot be resolved reliably. The germline ends are 4 bases apart after V is trimmed by 0 bases and J by 2 bases. Via the germline V gene, CDR1 is LGHNA and CDR2 YSLEER. The CDR3 contains 14 residues, cysteine and phenylalanine counted. The only DNA kept is the CDR3, 42 bases in frame from the first base.